The 17 T cell receptor beta chains below come from one sample, sequenced in a study of cytomegalovirus exposure and HLA in healthy donors. Researchers ran the PCR with 60 Vbeta and 13 Jbeta primers. Only in-frame clones appear in the TCRdb table, and some are missing; sequencing was by immunoSEQ multiplex PCR. The profile shows about 160,000 clones, 70% to 85% of them singletons. Specimen: PBMCs. The receptors shown here come from a man aged 25 to 40 in good health and CMV-seropositive.

This clone was counted between two and nine times. The rearrangement uses TRBV5-6 and TRBJ2-1; 7 positions match TRBD2. The length of the CDR3 is 15 residues. The germline V gene encodes CDR1 SGHDT and CDR2 YYEEEE. Trimming removed 0 bases from V and 5 bases from J; junction bases left unmatched: 5. The CDR3 DNA is TGTGCCAGCAGCTTGGGGACTAGGTCGCACAATGAGCAGTTCTTC. Protein: CASSLGTRSHNEQFF.

This chain connects TRBV6-1 to TRBJ1-4; a possible D gene is TRBD1 (5 bases). V shed 7 bases and J shed 6 bases, with 15 bases lying between them. In germline, CDR1 is MNHNS, CDR2 SASEGT. This CDR3 is built from 14 residues. DNA of the CDR3: TGTGCCAGCAATCCCGGAGGGGAGGATGAAAAACTGTTTTTT. Amino acids: CASNPGGEDEKLFF.

CDR3 nucleotides: TGTGCCAGTACCGGGACAGGGGTCACCGGGGAGCTGTTTTTT. Amino acids: CASTGTGVTGELFF. The V and J genes are TRBV19 and TRBJ2-2; 10 bases are shared with TRBD1. CDR1 is LNHDA and CDR2 is SQIVND in the germline V gene (reference sequence). The CDR3 contains 14 residues. The J segment lost 4 bases and the V segment lost 7 bases, leaving 3 bases of the junction unmatched.

This clone was counted a single time. The gene calls are TRBV11-3 and TRBJ2-5, with D perhaps TRBD1 (6 bases). The germline V gene encodes CDR1 SGHNT and CDR2 YENEEA. The ends were cut back, 3 bases at V and 2 bases at J, with 13 bases in the middle. This CDR3 is 15 amino acids long. CDR3 sequence: CASSFPGHRQETQYF. CDR3 DNA sequence: TGTGCCAGCAGCTTCCCGGGACACAGACAAGAGACCCAGTACTTC. Looking up the rest from reference TRBV11-3 and TRBJ2-5 gives the full variable domain: EAGVVQSPRYKIIEKKQPVAFWCNPISGHNTLYWYLQNLGQGPELLIRYENEEAVDDSQLPKDRFSAERLKGVDSTLKIQPAELGDSAVYLCASSFPGHRQETQYFGPGTRLLVL.

The gene calls are TRBV23-1 and TRBJ1-1; 8 bases match TRBD1. TRBV23-1 has ORF status, its function being uncertain. The CDR3 is 18 amino acids. Trimming cost V 3 bases and J 0 bases; bases outside gene matches: 12. This chain's CDR3 is CASSHPDRERFMNTEAFF. The CDR3 DNA reads as TGCGCCAGCAGTCATCCGGACAGGGAGCGATTCATGAACACTGAAGCTTTCTTT.

This clone was found a few times. The rearrangement links TRBV6-1 to TRBJ2-7, with a tentative D call TRBD2 (5 bases). The CDR3 consists of 14 residues. Germline CDR1 is MNHNS and CDR2 is SASEGT. V gave up 2 bases and J gave up 1 base, with 9 bases separating them. The CDR3 sequence: CASSEYEGSYEQYF. For the CDR3, the DNA is TGTGCCAGCAGTGAATATGAGGGATCCTACGAGCAGTACTTC.

This clone has only a few counts. Other DNA sequences in this sample translate to the same CDR3. The chain combines TRBV5-6 with TRBJ2-2; 7 nucleotides match TRBD2. Germline V gene lookup returns CDR1 SGHDT and CDR2 YYEEEE. The CDR3 consists of 14 residues. With 0 bases clipped from V and 5 bases from J, the junction kept 1 base outside the gene matches. The CDR3 DNA reads TGTGCCAGCAGCTTGGCCGGGGGGACCGGGGAGCTGTTTTTT. As protein: CASSLAGGTGELFF.

The rearrangement links TRBV7-2 to TRBJ2-5; TRBD2 aligns across 9 bases. Per germline, CDR1 SGHTA and CDR2 FQGNSA. The CDR3 has 15 amino acids. Germline trimming cut 6 bases from V and 2 bases from J; bases unmatched to any gene: 7. The CDR3 nucleotides are TGTGCCAGCAGTTGGACTAGCGCGGGTCAAGAGACCCAGTACTTC. Protein sequence: CASSWTSAGQETQYF.

As DNA, the CDR3 is TGTGCCAGCAGCCAACCGTTACTAGCGGGGGCCACAGATACGCAGTATTTT. Protein sequence: CASSQPLLAGATDTQYF. The rearrangement uses TRBV4-2 and TRBJ2-3; TRBD2 matches 11 bases. J gave up 2 bases and V 2 bases, and 6 bases lay outside the gene matches. The CDR3 covers 17 residues. Germline loops: CDR1 LGHNA, CDR2 YNFKEQ.

This chain joins TRBV2 and TRBJ2-7; 8 nucleotides match TRBD1. Germline V CDR1 and CDR2: SNHLY, FYNNEI. V shed 2 bases, J shed 6 bases, and the junction held 3 bases outside the gene matches. The CDR3 has 13 amino acids. CDR3 sequence (DNA): TGTGCCAGCAGTGAAAGGACAGGGCGCGAGCAGTACTTC. Its translation is CASSERTGREQYF.

This chain links TRBV5-1 with TRBJ1-5; 7 bases are shared with TRBD1. The CDR3 has 15 residues. With V trimmed by 4 bases and J by 0 bases, 4 bases remained unmatched. The germline V gene has CDR1 SGHRS and CDR2 YFSETQ. The CDR3: CASSPGTDSNQPQHF. CDR3 coding DNA: TGCGCCAGCAGCCCCGGGACAGATAGCAATCAGCCCCAGCATTTT.

DNA of the CDR3: TGTGCCAGTAGTATAGATTGGACAGGGGGCCTGAACACTGAAGCTTTCTTT. It codes for CASSIDWTGGLNTEAFF. The chain carries TRBV19 and TRBJ1-1; 11 nucleotides agree with TRBD1. The V gene's germline CDR1 is LNHDA and CDR2 SQIVND (reference sequence). CDR3 length equals 17 residues. The J segment lost 0 bases and the V segment lost 0 bases, leaving 3 bases of the junction unmatched.

This chain links TRBV6-5 with TRBJ2-5; D uncertain. V lost 6 bases, J lost 9 bases, and 20 bases lay in between. Germline-derived CDR1 and CDR2 are MNHEY and SVGAGI. This CDR3 contains 14 residues. CDR3 in DNA: TGTGCCAGCAGAGTCGGGTTGCACGGCCGGGCCCAGTACTTC. This translates into CASRVGLHGRAQYF.

V is TRBV29-1 and J is TRBJ2-5; no definite D call. Germline CDR1 SQVTM, CDR2 ANQGSEA. The V end lost 2 bases, the J end lost 5 bases, and 12 bases lay between the germline ends. The CDR3 runs 13 residues. This chain's CDR3 is CSVERSFGETQYF. The CDR3 DNA reads TGCAGCGTTGAAAGGTCGTTCGGGGAGACCCAGTACTTC.

The chain links TRBV5-1 to TRBJ2-2, with 7 bases that match TRBD1. Looked up from germline, CDR1 is SGHRS and CDR2 is YFSETQ. CDR3 length: 15 amino acids. Unmatched junction bases numbered 5, after V lost 4 bases and J lost 2 bases. The CDR3 spells CASSGDSINTGELFF. The CDR3 coding sequence is TGCGCCAGCAGCGGGGACAGTATAAACACCGGGGAGCTGTTTTTT.

The rearrangement joins TRBV6-5 to TRBJ1-1; the D gene is possibly TRBD1 (6 bases). The CDR3 contains 13 residues. The germline gives CDR1 MNHEY, CDR2 SVGAGI. V shed 6 bases and J shed 5 bases, with 13 bases lying between them. The CDR3 spells CASRAGGATEAFF. In DNA, the CDR3 is TGTGCCAGCAGAGCCGGGGGGGCAACTGAAGCTTTCTTT.

Concerning this clone itself: This sample includes further DNA sequences coding for the same CDR3. This chain links TRBV30 with TRBJ1-5; D is undetermined. This CDR3 is 13 amino acids long. V was pared by 0 bases and J by 5 bases, with 8 bases between. Germline V lookup: CDR1 GTSNPN, CDR2 SVGIG (reference sequence). CDR3 in DNA: TGTGCCTGGAGTGTACGGGGAGATCAGCCCCAGCATTTT. Translating gives CAWSVRGDQPQHF.